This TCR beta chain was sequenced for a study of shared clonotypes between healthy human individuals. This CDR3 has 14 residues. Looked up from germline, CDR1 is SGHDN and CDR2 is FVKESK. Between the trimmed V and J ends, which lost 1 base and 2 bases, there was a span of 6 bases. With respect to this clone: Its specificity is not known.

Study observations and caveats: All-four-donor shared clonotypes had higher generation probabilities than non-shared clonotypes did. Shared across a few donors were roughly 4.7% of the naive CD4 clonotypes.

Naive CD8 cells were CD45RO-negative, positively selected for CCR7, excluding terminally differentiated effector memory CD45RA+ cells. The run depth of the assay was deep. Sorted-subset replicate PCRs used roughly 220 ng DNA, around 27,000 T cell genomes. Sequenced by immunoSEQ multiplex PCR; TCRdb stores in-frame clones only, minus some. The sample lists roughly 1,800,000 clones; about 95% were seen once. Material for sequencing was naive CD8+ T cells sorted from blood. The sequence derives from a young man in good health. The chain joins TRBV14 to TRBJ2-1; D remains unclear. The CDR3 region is CASSQGSAYNEQFF. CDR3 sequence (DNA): TGTGCCAGCAGCCAAGGTTCAGCCTACAATGAGCAGTTCTTC.